The 9 T cell receptor beta chains below come from one sample, sequenced in a study of blood T cells in healthy people across ages. Alongside a J-beta primer mix, a sample-barcoded 5' primer served in a second PCR lasting about 6 to 12 cycles. MiXCR, run by TCRdb on the 5' RACE reads, gives a single entry per CDR3 protein. The sample shows 1,300,000 or so distinct CDR3 sequences, 59% of them seen only once. The specimen was blood. The receptors derive from a man in his late teens or twenties in good health.

This clonotype was seen just once. CDR3 in amino acids: CANRDSHYEQYF. CDR3 in DNA: TGCGCCAACCGGGACAGTCACTACGAGCAGTACTTC. V and J are TRBV4-1 and TRBJ2-7; 7 nucleotides align to TRBD1. The CDR3 extends over 12 amino acids. Germline trimming cut 10 bases from V and 3 bases from J; bases unmatched to any gene: 6. The germline V gene has CDR1 MGHRA and CDR2 YSYEKL.

This clonotype was detected a few times. The rearrangement joins TRBV5-1 to TRBJ2-1, with 8 bases aligning to TRBD2. With V trimmed by 2 bases and J by 8 bases, 6 bases remained unmatched. The CDR3 length is 14 residues. The germline V gene encodes CDR1 SGHRS and CDR2 YFSETQ. The CDR3 bases are TGCGCCAGCAGCTTAGCGGGAGAAAGCGATGAGCAGTTCTTC. Amino acid sequence: CASSLAGESDEQFF.

This clonotype occurred a few times. The chain has TRBV27 and TRBJ2-5; D is perhaps TRBD1 (6 bases). Germline CDR1 reads MNHEY; CDR2 reads SMNVEV (reference sequence). This CDR3 contains 14 residues. Trimming removed 5 bases at V and 2 bases at J, with 12 bases between. CDR3 residues: CASSPGDRQETQYF. The CDR3 nucleotides are TGTGCCAGCAGTCCCGGCGACAGGCAAGAGACCCAGTACTTC.

The CDR3 DNA sequence: TGCAGCGTGGGAGCAGCGGACAACTCCTACGAGCAGTACTTC. As protein: CSVGAADNSYEQYF. V and J are TRBV29-1 and TRBJ2-7; D tentatively fits TRBD1 or TRBD2 (5 bases each). Trimming shortened V by 6 bases and J by 0 bases, and 15 bases separated the two germline ends. This CDR3 has 14 amino acids. Germline assignment: CDR1 SQVTM and CDR2 ANQGSEA.

Here the CDR3 reads CASSQEVPNRDEQFF. CDR3 DNA: TGCGCCAGCAGCCAAGAAGTCCCCAACCGGGACGAGCAGTTCTTC. This rearrangement joins TRBV4-1 to TRBJ2-1; D tentatively fits TRBD1 or TRBD2 (5 bases each). V was clipped by 0 bases and J by 10 bases, with 16 bases between them. The germline CDR1 and CDR2 sequences are MGHRA and YSYEKL. The CDR3 is made up of 15 amino acids.

This chain uses TRBV7-2 with TRBJ1-6; 11 nucleotides agree with TRBD1. The CDR3 runs 19 residues. The germline V gene encodes CDR1 SGHTA and CDR2 FQGNSA. The J segment lost 0 bases and the V segment lost 2 bases, leaving 6 bases of the junction unmatched. CDR3: CASSLIRDRGSSYNSPLHF. The CDR3 DNA follows: TGTGCCAGCAGCTTAATCCGGGACAGGGGGAGCTCCTATAATTCACCCCTCCACTTT.

This clonotype has just a few counts. The chain joins TRBV10-3 to TRBJ2-7; D unclear. The CDR3 runs 13 residues. The V gene lost 0 bases and the J gene lost 2 bases, with 5 bases spanning the gap. Per the germline V gene, CDR1 is ENHRY and CDR2 is SYGVKD. The CDR3 nucleotides read TGTGCCATCAGTGAGTCCACAGCCTACGAGCAGTACTTC. This encodes CAISESTAYEQYF.

In the case of this clonotype: One base away lies a much larger clone, so this may be a sequencing read error. The chain carries TRBV2 and TRBJ2-5, with a weak D call TRBD2 (5 bases). The tail of the sequence fits TRBJ2-7 better, so the J call may be wrong. Germline V gene sequence: CDR1 SNHLY, CDR2 FYNNEI. The CDR3 extends over 11 amino acids. CDR3 protein: CASSTEGEQYF. The CDR3 coding sequence is TGTGCCAGCAGTACAGAGGGCGAGCAGTACTTC.

This clonotype turned up a few times. The rearrangement joins TRBV20-1 to TRBJ2-7; D is perhaps TRBD1 or TRBD2 (5 bases each). V shed 0 bases and J shed 1 base, with 10 bases lying between them. Germline V lookup: CDR1 DFQATT, CDR2 SNEGSKA (reference sequence). The CDR3 runs to 14 residues. The CDR3 reads CSAREAGRSYEQYF. The CDR3 bases are TGCAGTGCTAGAGAGGCAGGGAGATCCTACGAGCAGTACTTC.